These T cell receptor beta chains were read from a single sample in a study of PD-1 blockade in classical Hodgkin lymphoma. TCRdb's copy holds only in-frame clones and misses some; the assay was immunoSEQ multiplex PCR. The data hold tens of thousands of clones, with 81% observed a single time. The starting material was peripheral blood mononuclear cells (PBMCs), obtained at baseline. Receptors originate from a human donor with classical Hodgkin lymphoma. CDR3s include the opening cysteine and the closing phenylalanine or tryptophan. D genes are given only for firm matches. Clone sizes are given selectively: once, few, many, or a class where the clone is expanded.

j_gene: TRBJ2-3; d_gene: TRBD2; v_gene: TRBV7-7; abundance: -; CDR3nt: TGTGCCAGCAGCGCGGGACTAGCGGGAGCAGATACGCAGTATTTT; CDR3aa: CASSAGLAGADTQYF
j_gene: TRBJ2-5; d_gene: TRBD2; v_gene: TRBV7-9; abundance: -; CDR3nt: TGTGCCAGCAGCTTAACGGCGGGAGGGCCGAAGGAGACCCAGTACTTC; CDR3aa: CASSLTAGGPKETQYF
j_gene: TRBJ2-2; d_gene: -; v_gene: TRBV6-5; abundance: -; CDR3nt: TGTGCCAGCACCCTCAGAAGGTTAAGTGGGGAGCTGTTTTTT; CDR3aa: CASTLRRLSGELFF
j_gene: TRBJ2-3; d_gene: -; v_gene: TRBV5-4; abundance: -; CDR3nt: TGTGCCAGCAGCCCAGGGAGAAGACAGGGAGGTGCAGATACGCAGTATTTT; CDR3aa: CASSPGRRQGGADTQYF
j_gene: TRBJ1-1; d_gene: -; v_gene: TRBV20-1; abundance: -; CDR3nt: TGCAGTGTGGGCGTACAAGGTGAAGCTTTCTTT; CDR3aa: CSVGVQGEAFF
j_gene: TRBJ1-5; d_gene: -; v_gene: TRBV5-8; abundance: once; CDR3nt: TGTGCCAGCAGCTTGCCGGTATGGACAGATAGCAATCAGCCCCAGCATTTT; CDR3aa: CASSLPVWTDSNQPQHF
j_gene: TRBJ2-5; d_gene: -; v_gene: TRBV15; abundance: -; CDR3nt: TGTGCCACCAGCAGGAGGGGAGAGACCCAGTACTTC; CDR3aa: CATSRRGETQYF
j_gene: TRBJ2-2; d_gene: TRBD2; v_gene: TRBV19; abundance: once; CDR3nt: TGTGCCAGTACCCTGGGGGGGGTACGCACCGGGGAGCTGTTTTTT; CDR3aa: CASTLGGVRTGELFF
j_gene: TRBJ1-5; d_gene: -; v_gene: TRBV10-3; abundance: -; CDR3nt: TGTGCCATCAGCGAGGGCAATCAGCCCCAGCATTTT; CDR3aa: CAISEGNQPQHF
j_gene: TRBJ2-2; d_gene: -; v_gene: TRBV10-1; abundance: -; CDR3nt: TGCGCCAGAGGGTGGGGGTACGGGGAGCTGTTTTTT; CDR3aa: CARGWGYGELFF
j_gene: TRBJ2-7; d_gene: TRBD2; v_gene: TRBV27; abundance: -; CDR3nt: TGTGCCAGCAGTTTAATCTCGCGAGGAGCGGGGCCAATCCTAGCCTCCTACGAGCAGTACTTC; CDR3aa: CASSLISRGAGPILASYEQYF
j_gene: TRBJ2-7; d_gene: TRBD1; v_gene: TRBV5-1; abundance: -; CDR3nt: TGCGCCAGCAGCTTGGGACAGGGGTTTTCAGACGAGCAGTACTTC; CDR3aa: CASSLGQGFSDEQYF
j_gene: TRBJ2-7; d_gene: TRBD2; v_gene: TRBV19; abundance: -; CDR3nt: TGTGCCAGTAGTATTAGCGGGAGGAAGTACGAGCAGTACTTC; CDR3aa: CASSISGRKYEQYF
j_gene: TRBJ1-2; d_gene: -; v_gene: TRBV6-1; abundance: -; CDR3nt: TGTGCCAGCACCAGCTACACCTTC; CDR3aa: CASTSYTF
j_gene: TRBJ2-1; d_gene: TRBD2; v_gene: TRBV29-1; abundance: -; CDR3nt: TGCAGCGTTGAGTCGCCACTAGCGGGCTCCTACAATGAGCAGTTCTTC; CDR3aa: CSVESPLAGSYNEQFF
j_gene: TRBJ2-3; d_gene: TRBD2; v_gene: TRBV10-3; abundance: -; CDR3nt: TGTGCCATCGGGGTAGCGGGAGGGCAAGATACGCAGTATTTT; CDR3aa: CAIGVAGGQDTQYF
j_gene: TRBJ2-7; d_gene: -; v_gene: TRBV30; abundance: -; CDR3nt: TGTGCCTGGACCCCCGGGACGGGCTACGAGCAGTACTTC; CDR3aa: CAWTPGTGYEQYF
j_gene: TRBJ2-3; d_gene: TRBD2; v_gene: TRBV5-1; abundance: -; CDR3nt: TGCGCCAGCAGCCGGACTAGCGGGAGCACAGATACGCAGTATTTT; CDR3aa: CASSRTSGSTDTQYF
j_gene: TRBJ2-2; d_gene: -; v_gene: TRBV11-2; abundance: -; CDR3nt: TGTGCCAGCAGTTTGAACCCCGGGGAGCTGTTTTTT; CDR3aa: CASSLNPGELFF
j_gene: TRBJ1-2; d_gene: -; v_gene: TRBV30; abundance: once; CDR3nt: TGTGCCTGGAGTACTGATGGCTACACCTTC; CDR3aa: CAWSTDGYTF
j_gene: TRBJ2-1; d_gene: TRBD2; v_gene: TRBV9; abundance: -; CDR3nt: TGTGCCAGCAGCGTAGGTCTAGCGGGAGTGTTGGTTGAGCAGTTCTTC; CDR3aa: CASSVGLAGVLVEQFF
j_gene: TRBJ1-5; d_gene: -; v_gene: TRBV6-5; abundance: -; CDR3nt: TGTGCCAGCAGTACAGGTTCGGGCAATCAGCCCCAGCATTTT; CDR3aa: CASSTGSGNQPQHF
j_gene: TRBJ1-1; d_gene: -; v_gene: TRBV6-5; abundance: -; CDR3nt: TGTGCCAGCAGGGATCACAGGTTAGGTTGGGCTTTCTTT; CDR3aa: CASRDHRLGWAFF
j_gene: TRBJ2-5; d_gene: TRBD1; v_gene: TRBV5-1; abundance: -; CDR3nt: TGCGCCAGCAGCCGCCGACAGGGAGAGACCCAGTACTTC; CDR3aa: CASSRRQGETQYF
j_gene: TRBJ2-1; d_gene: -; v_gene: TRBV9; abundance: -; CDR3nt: TGTGCCAGCAGCCTTAGCGGTAGCTCCTACAATGAGCAGTTCTTC; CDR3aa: CASSLSGSSYNEQFF
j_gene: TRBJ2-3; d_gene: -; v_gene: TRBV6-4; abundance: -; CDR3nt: TGTGCCAGCAAGGAAGCCGGGACCCACACAGATACGCAGTATTTT; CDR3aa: CASKEAGTHTDTQYF
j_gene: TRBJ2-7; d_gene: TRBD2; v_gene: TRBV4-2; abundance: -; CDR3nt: TGTGCCAGCAGCCAAGGGTTAGCGGGGAGTTACGAGCAGTACTTC; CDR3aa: CASSQGLAGSYEQYF
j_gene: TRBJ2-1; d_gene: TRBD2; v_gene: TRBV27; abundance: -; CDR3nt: TGTGCCAGCGGGTGGACTAGCGGGAACAATGAGCAGTTCTTC; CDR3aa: CASGWTSGNNEQFF
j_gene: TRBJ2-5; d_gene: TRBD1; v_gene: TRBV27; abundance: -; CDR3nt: TGTGCCAGCAGTTTAGCAGGGGGCTGGGAGACCCAGTACTTC; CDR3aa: CASSLAGGWETQYF
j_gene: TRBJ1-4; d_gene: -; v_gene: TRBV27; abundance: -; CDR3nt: TGTGCCAGGGCAGGACCCCAGAAGGGGTATCTGTTTTTT; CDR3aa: CARAGPQKGYLFF
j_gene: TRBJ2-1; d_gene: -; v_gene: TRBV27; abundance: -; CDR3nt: TGTGCCAGCAGTTACCCCCCACTCCTCGATGAGCAGTTCTTC; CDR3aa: CASSYPPLLDEQFF
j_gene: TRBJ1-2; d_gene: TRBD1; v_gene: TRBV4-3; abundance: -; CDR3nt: TGCGCCAGCAGCCAAAGGACAGGGCTCAGTGGCTACACCTTC; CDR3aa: CASSQRTGLSGYTF